The T cell receptor beta chain under discussion was sequenced for a study of CD8 T cells in ankylosing spondylitis. This clonotype has ten or more counts. TCRdb ran MiXCR on the 5' RACE reads and lists one entry per CDR3 protein. The repertoire holds about 130,000 distinct CDR3 sequences, 7.3% seen once, with 9.5% to 15% in the top ten. This sequence originates from a female donor with ankylosing spondylitis or in good health (not recorded which). The specimen was blood, either unsorted or a sorted T cell fraction (not recorded which).

CDR3 sequence: CASSFSGGGETQYF. Written as DNA, the CDR3 is TGTGCCAGCAGTTTTAGCGGGGGTGGAGAGACCCAGTACTTC. The rearrangement links TRBV12-3 or TRBV12-4 to TRBJ2-5, with 9 bases lining up with TRBD2. V lost 3 bases, J lost 4 bases, and 3 bases stayed unmatched. This CDR3 region has 14 residues.